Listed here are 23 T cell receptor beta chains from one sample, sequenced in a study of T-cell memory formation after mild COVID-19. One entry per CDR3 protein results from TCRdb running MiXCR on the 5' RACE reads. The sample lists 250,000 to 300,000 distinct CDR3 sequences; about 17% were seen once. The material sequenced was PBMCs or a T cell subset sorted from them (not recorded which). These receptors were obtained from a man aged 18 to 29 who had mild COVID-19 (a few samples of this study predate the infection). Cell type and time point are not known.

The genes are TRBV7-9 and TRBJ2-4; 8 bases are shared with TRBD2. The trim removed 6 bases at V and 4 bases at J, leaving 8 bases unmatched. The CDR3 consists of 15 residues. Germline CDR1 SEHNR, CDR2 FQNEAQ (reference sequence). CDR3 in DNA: TGTGCCAGCAGTCAGCCGGGACTAGAAAAAAACATTCAGTACTTC. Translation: CASSQPGLEKNIQYF.

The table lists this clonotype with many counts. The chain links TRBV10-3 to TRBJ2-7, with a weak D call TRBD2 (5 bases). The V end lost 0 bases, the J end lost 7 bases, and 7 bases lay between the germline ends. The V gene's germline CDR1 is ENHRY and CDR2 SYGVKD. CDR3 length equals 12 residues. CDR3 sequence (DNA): TGTGCCATCAGTGAGTCGACGGGAGAGCAGTACTTC. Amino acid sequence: CAISESTGEQYF.

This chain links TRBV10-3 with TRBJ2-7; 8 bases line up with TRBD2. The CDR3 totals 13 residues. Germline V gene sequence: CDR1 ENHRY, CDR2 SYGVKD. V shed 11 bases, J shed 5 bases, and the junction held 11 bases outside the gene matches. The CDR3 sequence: CAASQRTSHEQYF. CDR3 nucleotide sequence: TGTGCCGCCTCGCAGAGGACTAGCCACGAGCAGTACTTC.

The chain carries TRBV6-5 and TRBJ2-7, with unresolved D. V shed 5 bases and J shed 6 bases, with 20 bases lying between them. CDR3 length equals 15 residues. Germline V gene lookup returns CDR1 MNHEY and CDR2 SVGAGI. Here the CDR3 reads CASSPTATSRREQYF. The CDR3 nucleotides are TGTGCCAGCAGTCCCACCGCGACATCAAGACGCGAGCAGTACTTC.

CDR3 in amino acids: CASSFTGLNTGELFF. Written as DNA, the CDR3 is TGCGCCAGCAGCTTCACAGGACTAAACACCGGGGAGCTGTTTTTT. This chain links TRBV5-1 with TRBJ2-2; tentative D call: TRBD2 (6 bases). V was clipped by 2 bases and J by 2 bases, with 10 bases between them. CDR1 is SGHRS and CDR2 is YFSETQ in the germline V gene. The CDR3 is made up of 15 amino acids.

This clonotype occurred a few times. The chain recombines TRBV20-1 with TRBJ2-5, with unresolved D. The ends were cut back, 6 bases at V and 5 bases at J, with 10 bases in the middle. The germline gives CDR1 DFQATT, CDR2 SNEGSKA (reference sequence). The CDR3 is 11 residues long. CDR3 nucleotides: TGCAGTGCCGGAAGATTTGAGACCCAGTACTTC. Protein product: CSAGRFETQYF.

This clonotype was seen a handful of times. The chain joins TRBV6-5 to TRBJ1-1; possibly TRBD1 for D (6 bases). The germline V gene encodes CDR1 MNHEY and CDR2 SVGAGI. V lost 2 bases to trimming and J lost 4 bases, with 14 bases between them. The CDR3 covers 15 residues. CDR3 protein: CASSYRAQGATEAFF. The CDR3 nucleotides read TGTGCCAGCAGTTACAGGGCACAGGGTGCCACTGAAGCTTTCTTT.

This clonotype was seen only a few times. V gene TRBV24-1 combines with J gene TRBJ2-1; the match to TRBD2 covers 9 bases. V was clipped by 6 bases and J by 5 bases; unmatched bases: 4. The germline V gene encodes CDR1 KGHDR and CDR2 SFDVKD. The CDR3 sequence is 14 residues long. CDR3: CATSTSGGNNEQFF. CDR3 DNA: TGTGCCACCAGTACGAGCGGGGGGAACAATGAGCAGTTCTTC.

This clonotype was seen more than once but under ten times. The CDR3 loop reads CASSRGQAGTQPQHF. CDR3 sequence (DNA): TGTGCCAGCAGCCGAGGACAGGCGGGAACTCAGCCCCAGCATTTT. The gene calls are TRBV4-2 and TRBJ1-5; TRBD1 matches at 7 bases. CDR3 length: 15 amino acids. Germline assignment: CDR1 LGHNA and CDR2 YNFKEQ. J gave up 6 bases and V 4 bases, and 9 bases lay outside the gene matches.

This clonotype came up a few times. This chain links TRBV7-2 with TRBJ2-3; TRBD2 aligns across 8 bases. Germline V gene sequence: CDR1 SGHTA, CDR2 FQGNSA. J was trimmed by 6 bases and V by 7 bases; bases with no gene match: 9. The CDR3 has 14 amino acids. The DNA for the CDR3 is TGTGCCAGCACCAGACTAGCGCGAGACGATACGCAGTATTTT. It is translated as CASTRLARDDTQYF.

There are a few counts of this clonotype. The CDR3 protein is CASTSVSDGLYEQYF. DNA for the CDR3: TGCGCCAGCACCTCAGTATCCGACGGGCTCTACGAGCAGTACTTC. This chain links TRBV5-1 with TRBJ2-7, with D unresolved. Germline CDR1 reads SGHRS; CDR2 reads YFSETQ. V lost 6 bases and J lost 3, with 19 bases in between. CDR3 size: 15 residues.

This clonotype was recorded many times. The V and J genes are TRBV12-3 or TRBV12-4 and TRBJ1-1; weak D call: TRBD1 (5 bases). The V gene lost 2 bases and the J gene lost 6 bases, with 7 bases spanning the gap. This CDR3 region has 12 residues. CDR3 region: CASSLWDSEAFF. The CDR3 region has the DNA TGTGCCAGCAGTTTATGGGACTCTGAAGCTTTCTTT.

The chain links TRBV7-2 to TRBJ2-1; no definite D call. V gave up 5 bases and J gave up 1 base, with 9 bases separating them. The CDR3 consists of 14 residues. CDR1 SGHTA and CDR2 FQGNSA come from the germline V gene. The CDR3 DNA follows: TGTGCCAGCAGCCCCGATTGGTCCTACAATGAGCAGTTCTTC. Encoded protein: CASSPDWSYNEQFF. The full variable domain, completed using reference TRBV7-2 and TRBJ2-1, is GAGVSQSPSNKVTEKGKDVELRCDPISGHTALYWYRQSLGQGLEFLIYFQGNSAPDKSGLPSDRFSAERTGGSVSTLTIQRTQQEDSAVYLCASSPDWSYNEQFFGPGTRLTVL.

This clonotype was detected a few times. CDR3 sequence reads: CASTRDGNQPQHF. The DNA for the CDR3 is TGCGCCAGCACCCGGGACGGAAATCAGCCCCAGCATTTT. The rearrangement joins TRBV5-1 to TRBJ1-5; possible D gene TRBD1, 5 bases. This CDR3 region has 13 residues. The germline CDR1 and CDR2 sequences are SGHRS and YFSETQ. The V end lost 6 bases, the J end lost 4 bases, and 11 bases lay between the germline ends.

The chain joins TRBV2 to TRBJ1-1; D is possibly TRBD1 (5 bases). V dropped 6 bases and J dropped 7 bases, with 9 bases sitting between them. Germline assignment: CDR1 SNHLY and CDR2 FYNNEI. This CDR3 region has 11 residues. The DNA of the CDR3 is TGTGCCAGCAGGGCAGGGCTTGAAGCTTTCTTT. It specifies CASRAGLEAFF. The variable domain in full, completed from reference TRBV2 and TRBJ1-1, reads EPEVTQTPSHQVTQMGQEVILRCVPISNHLYFYWYRQILGQKVEFLVSFYNNEISEKSEIFDDQFSVERPDGSNFTLKIRSTKLEDSAMYFCASRAGLEAFFGQGTRLTVV.

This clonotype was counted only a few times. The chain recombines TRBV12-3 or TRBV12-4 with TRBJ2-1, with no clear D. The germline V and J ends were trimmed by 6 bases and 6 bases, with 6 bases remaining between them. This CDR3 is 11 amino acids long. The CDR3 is CASRTGNEQFF. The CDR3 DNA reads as TGTGCCAGCAGAACGGGCAATGAGCAGTTCTTC.

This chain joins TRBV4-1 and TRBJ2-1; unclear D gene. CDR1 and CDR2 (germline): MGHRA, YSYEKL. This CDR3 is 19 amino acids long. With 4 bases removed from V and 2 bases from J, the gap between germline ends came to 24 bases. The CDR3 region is CASSPLGLLASTAYNEQFF. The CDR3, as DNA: TGCGCCAGCAGCCCACTCGGGCTGCTCGCCTCGACCGCCTACAATGAGCAGTTCTTC.

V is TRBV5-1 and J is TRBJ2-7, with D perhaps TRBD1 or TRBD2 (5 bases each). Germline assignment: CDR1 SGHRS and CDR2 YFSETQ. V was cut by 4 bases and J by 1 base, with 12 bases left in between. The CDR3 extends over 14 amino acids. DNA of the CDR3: TGCGCCAGCAGCGAACCGGGACGGTCCTACGAGCAGTACTTC. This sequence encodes CASSEPGRSYEQYF.

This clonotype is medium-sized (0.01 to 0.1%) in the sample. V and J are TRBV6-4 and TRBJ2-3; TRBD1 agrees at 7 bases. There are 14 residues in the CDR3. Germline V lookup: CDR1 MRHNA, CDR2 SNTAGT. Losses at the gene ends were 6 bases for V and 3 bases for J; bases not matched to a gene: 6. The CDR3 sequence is CASSPGQATDTQYF. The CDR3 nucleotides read TGTGCCAGCAGCCCTGGACAGGCAACAGATACGCAGTATTTT.

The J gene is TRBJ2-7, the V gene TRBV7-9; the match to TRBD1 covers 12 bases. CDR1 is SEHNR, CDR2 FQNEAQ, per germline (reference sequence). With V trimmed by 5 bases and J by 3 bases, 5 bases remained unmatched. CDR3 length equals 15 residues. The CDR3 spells CASSAGQGASYEQYV. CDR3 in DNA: TGTGCCAGCAGCGCGGGACAGGGGGCGAGCTACGAGCAGTACGTC.

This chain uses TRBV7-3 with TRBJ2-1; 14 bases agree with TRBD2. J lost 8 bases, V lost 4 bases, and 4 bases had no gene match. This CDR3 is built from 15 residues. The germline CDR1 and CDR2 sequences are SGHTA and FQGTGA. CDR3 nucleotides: TGTGCCAGCAGCTGGACTAGCGGGGGGCTCGATGAGCAGTTCTTC. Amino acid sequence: CASSWTSGGLDEQFF.

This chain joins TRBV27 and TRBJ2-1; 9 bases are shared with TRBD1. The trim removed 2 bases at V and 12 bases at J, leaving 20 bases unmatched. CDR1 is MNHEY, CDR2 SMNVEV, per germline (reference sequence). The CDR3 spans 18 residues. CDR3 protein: CASSLISHGTGFEHGQFF. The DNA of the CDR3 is TGTGCCAGCAGTTTAATTTCTCACGGGACAGGGTTTGAACACGGGCAGTTCTTC.

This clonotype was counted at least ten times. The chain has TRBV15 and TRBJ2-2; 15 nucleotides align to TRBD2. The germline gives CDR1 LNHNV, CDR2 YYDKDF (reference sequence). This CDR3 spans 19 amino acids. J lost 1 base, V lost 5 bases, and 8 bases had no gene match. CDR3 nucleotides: TGTGCCACCAGCTCCCTGGGGACTAGCGGGGGGAAGAACACCGGGGAGCTGTTTTTT. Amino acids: CATSSLGTSGGKNTGELFF.